The T cell receptor beta chain described here comes from a study of blood T cell repertoires in COVID-19. Study at large: The United States, Italy and Spain supplied acute and convalescent COVID-19 samples.

Study processing details: Using reference gene primer amplification, nucleated cell counts were estimated. The assay was immunoSEQ multiplex PCR, and TCRdb's table has in-frame clones only and misses some. The V and J calls and clone size were taken over from that table, and D and trimming were inferred from the DNA. This sample yields about 370,000 clones, of which more than 70% are seen a single time; 8.5% to 12% belongs to the top ten. The CDR3 contains 15 residues. V dropped 7 bases and J dropped 5; count of bases not matched to a gene: 13. CDR1 MNHNS and CDR2 SASEGT come from the germline V gene. Patients from Seattle were sampled longitudinally, starting during active infection.

The sequencing sample was made of peripheral blood. This receptor was identified in a woman aged 25 to 39 with COVID-19, enrolled during active disease. The chain has TRBV6-1 and TRBJ2-5; 7 bases are shared with TRBD2. The CDR3 loop is CASTGLAGVEETQYF. CDR3 in DNA: TGTGCCAGCACGGGTTTGGCGGGAGTGGAGGAGACCCAGTACTTC.